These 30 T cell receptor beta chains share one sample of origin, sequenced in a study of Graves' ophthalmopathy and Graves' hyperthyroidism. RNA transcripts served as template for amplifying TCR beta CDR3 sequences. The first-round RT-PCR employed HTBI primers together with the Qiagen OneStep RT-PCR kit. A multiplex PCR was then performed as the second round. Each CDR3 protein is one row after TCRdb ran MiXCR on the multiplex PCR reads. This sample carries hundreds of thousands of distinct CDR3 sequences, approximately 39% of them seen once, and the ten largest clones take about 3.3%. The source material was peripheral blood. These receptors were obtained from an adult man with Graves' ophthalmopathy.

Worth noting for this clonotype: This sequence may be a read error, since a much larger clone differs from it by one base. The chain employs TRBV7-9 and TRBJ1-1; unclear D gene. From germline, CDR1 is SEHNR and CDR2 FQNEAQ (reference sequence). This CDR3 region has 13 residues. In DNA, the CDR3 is TGTGCCAGCAGTTATTCTATGAACGCTGAAGCTTTCTTT. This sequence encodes CASSYSMNAEAFF.

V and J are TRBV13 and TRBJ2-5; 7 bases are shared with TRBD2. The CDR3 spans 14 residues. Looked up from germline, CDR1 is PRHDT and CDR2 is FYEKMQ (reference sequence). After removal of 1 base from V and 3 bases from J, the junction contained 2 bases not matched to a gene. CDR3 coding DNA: TGTGCCAGCAGCTTAGAGGCGGGGGAAGAGACCCAGTACTTC. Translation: CASSLEAGEETQYF.

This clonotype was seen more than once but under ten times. The CDR3 region has the DNA TGTGCCAGCAGCTTATGGGGTTCTGGAAACACCATATATTTT. Translated: CASSLWGSGNTIYF. The chain uses TRBV11-2 and TRBJ1-3, with D unclear. Germline V gives CDR1 SGHAT, CDR2 FQNNGV. Trimming shortened V by 2 bases and J by 1 base, and 6 bases separated the two germline ends. This CDR3 has 14 residues.

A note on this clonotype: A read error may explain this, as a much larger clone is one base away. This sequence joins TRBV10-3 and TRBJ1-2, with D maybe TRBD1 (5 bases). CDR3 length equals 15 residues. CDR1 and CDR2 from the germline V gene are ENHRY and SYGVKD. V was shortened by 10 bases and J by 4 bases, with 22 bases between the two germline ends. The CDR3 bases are TGTGCCAGCAGCCTCTCGGGCAGGGCGGGCTATGGCTACACCTTC. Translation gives CASSLSGRAGYGYTF.

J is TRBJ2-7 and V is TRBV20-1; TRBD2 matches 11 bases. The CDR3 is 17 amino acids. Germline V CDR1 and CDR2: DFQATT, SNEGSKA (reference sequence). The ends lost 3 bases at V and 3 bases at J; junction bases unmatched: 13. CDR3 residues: CSASDRSGTSGNYEQYF. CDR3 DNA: TGCAGTGCTAGCGACCGTTCTGGGACTAGCGGTAACTACGAGCAGTACTTC.

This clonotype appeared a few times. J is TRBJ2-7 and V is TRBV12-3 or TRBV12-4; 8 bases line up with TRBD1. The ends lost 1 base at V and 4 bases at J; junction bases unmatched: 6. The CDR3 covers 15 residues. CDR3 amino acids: CASSLDRDRIYEQYF. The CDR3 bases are TGTGCCAGCAGTTTAGACCGGGACAGGATATACGAGCAGTACTTC.

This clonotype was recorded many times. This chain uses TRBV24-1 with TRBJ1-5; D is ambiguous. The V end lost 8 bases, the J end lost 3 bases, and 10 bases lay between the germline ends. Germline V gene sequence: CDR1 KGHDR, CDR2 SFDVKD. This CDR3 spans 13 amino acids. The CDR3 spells CATKGGNNQPQHF. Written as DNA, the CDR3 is TGTGCCACCAAGGGAGGGAACAATCAGCCCCAGCATTTT.

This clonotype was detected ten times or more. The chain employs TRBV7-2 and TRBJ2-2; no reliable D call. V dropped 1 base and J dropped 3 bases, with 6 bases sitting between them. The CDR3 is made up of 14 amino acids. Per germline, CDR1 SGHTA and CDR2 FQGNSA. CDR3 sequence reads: CASSLDRDTGELFF. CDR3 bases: TGTGCCAGCAGCTTAGACAGAGACACCGGGGAGCTGTTTTTT. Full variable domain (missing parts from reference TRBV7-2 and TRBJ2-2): GAGVSQSPSNKVTEKGKDVELRCDPISGHTALYWYRQSLGQGLEFLIYFQGNSAPDKSGLPSDRFSAERTGGSVSTLTIQRTQQEDSAVYLCASSLDRDTGELFFGEGSRLTVL.

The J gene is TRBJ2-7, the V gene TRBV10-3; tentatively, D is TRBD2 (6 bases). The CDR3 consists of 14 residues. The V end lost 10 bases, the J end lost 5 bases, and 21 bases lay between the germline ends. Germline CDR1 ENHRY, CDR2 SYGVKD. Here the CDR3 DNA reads TGTGCCAGCAGAATGTACCGGGACTCGGACGAGCAGTACTTC. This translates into CASRMYRDSDEQYF.

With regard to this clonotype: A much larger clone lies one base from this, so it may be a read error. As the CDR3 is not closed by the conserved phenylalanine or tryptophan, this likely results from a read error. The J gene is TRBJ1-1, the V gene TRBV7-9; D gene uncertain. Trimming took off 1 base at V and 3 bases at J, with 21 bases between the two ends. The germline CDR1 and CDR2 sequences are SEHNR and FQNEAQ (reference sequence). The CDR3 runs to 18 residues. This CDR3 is CASSLGPGRPKWDTEAFL. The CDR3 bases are TGTGCCAGCAGCTTAGGGCCCGGACGACCTAAATGGGACACTGAAGCTTTCTTA.

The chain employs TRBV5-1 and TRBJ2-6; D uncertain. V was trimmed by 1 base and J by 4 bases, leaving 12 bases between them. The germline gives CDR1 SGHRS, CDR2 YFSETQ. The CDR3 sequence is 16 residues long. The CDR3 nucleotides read TGCGCCAGCAGCTTGTCTCCAGGCACCGGGGCCAACGTCCTGACTTTC. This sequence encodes CASSLSPGTGANVLTF.

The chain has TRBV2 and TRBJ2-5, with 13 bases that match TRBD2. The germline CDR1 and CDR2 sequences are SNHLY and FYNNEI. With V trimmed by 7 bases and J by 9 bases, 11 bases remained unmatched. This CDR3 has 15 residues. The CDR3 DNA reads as TGTGCCAGCACCGGGACTAGCGGGGCGGGGGAGGCCCAGTACTTC. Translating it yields CASTGTSGAGEAQYF.

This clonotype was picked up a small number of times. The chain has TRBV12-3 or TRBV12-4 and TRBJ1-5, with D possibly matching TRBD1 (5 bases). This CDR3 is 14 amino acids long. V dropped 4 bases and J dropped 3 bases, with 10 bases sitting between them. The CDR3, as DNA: TGTGCCAGCAGTTCAGAGGGGATCAATCAGCCCCAGCATTTT. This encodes CASSSEGINQPQHF.

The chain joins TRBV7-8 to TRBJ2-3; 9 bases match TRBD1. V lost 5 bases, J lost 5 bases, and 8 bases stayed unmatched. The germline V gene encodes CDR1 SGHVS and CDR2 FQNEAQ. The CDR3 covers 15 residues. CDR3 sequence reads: CASSHSGTGLDTQYF. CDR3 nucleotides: TGTGCCAGCAGCCACTCCGGGACAGGGTTAGATACGCAGTATTTT.

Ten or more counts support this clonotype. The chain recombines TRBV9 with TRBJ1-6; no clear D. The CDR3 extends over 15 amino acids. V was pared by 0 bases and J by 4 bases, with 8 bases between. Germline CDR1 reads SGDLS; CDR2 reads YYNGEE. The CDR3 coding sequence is TGTGCCAGCAGCGTAGGGGAAACGTATAATTCACCCCTCCACTTT. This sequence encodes CASSVGETYNSPLHF.

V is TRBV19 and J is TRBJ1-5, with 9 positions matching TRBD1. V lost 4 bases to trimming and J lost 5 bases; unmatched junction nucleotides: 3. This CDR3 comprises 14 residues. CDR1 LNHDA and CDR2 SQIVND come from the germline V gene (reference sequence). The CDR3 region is CASSRQGEDQPQHF. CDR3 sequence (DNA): TGTGCCAGTAGTAGACAGGGGGAAGATCAGCCCCAGCATTTT.

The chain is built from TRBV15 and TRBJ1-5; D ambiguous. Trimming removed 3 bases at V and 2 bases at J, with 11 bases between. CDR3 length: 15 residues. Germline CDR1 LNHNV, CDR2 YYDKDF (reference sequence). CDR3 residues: CATSSPDGGNQPQHF. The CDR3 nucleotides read TGTGCCACCAGCAGCCCCGATGGGGGCAATCAGCCCCAGCATTTT.

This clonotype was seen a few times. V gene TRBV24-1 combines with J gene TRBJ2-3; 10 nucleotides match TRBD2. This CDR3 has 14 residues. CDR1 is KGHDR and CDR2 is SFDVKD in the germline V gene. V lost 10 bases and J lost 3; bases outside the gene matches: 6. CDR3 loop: CATSSGRVTDTQYF. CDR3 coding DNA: TGTGCCACAAGCAGCGGGAGGGTGACAGATACGCAGTATTTT.

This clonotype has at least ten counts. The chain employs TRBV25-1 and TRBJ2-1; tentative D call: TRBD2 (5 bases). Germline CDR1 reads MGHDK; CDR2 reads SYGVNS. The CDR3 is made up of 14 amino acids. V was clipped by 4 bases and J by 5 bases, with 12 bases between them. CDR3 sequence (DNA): TGTGCCAGCAGTGTTGGACTCGCCAACAATGAGCAGTTCTTC. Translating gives CASSVGLANNEQFF.

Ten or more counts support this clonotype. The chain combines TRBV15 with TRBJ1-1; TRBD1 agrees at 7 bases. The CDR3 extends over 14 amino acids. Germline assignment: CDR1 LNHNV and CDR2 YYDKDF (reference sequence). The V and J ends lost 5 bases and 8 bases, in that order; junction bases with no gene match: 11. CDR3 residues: CATSPHDRVREAFF. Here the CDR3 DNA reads TGTGCCACCAGCCCTCATGACAGGGTTCGAGAAGCTTTCTTT.

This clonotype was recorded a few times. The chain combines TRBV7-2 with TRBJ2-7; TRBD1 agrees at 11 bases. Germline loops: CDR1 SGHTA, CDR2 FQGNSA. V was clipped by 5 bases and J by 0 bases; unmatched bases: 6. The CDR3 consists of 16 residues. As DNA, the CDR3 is TGTGCCAGCAGCCAACCGGGACAGGGGGACTCCTACGAGCAGTACTTC. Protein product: CASSQPGQGDSYEQYF.

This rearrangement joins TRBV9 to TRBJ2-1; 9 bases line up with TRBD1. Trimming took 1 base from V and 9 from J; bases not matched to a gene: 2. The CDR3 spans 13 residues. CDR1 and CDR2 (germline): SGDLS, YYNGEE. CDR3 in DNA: TGTGCCAGCAGCGTAACGACAGGGGGTGAGCAGTTCTTC. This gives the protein CASSVTTGGEQFF.

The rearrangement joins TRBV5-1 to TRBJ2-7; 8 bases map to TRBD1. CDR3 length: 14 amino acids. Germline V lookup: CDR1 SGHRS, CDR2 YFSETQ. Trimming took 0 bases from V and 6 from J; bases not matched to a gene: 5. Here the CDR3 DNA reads TGCGCCAGCAGCTTGGGACAGGGGACTTCCGAGCAGTACTTC. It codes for CASSLGQGTSEQYF.

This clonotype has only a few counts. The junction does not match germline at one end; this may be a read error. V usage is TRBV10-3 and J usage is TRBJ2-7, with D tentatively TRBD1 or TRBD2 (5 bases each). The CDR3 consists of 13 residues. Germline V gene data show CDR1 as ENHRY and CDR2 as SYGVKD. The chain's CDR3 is CASSAGTGSEQYF. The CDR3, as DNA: TGTGCCAGCAGTGCCGGGACCGGAAGCGAGCAGTACTTC.

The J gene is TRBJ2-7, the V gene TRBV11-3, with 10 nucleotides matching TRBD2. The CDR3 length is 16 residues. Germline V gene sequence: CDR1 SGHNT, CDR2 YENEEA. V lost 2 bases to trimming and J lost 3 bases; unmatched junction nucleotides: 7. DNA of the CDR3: TGTGCCAGCAGCTTATATCTAGCGGGAGTGGTCTACGAGCAGTACTTC. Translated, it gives CASSLYLAGVVYEQYF.

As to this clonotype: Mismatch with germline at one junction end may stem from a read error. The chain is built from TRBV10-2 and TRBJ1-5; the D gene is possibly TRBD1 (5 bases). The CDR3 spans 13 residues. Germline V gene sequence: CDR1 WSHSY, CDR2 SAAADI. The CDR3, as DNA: TGCGCCAGCAGTTTGGGGCAACTGAATCCCATTGCTTTT. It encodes CASSLGQLNPIAF.

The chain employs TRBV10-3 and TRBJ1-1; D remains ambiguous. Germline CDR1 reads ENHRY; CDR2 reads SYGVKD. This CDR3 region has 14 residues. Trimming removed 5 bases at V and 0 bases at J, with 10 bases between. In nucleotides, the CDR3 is TGTGCCATCAGTCTGACGGCTATGAACACTGAAGCTTTCTTT. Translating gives CAISLTAMNTEAFF.

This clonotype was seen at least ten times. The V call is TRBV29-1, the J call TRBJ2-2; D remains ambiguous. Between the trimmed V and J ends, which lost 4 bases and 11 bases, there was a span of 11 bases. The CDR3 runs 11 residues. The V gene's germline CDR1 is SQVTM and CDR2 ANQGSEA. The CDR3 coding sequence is TGCAGCGTTGGGGTAGGCGGTGAGCTGTTTTTT. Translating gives CSVGVGGELFF.

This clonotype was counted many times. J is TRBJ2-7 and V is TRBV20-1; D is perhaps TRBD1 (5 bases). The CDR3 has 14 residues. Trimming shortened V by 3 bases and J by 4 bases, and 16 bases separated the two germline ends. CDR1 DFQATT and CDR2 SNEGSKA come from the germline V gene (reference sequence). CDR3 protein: CSASGRVLGYEQYF. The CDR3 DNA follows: TGCAGTGCTAGCGGCAGGGTTTTGGGATACGAGCAGTACTTC.

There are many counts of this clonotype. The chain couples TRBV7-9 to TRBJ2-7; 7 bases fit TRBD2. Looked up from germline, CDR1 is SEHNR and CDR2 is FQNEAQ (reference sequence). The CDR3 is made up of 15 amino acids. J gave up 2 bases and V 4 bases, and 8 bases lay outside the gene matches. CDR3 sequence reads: CASSSPWGGAYEQYF. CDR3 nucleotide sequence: TGTGCCAGCAGCTCTCCGTGGGGGGGTGCCTACGAGCAGTACTTC.